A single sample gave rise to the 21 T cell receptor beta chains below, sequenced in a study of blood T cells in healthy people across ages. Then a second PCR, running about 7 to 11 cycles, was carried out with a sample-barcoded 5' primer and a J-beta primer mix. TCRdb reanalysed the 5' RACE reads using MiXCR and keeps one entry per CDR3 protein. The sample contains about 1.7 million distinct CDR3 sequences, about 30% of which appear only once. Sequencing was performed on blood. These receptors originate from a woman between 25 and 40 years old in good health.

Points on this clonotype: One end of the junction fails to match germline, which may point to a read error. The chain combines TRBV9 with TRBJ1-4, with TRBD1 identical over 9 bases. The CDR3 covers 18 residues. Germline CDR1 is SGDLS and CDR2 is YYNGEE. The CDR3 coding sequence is TGTGCCAGCAGCCCTCCCCCCGGACAGGGGCTTAATAATGAAAAACTGGTTTTT. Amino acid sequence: CASSPPPGQGLNNEKLVF. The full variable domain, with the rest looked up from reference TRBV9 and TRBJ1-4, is DSGVTQTPKHLITATGQRVTLRCSPRSGDLSVYWYQQSLDQGLQFLIQYYNGEERAKGNILERFSAQQFPDLHSELNLSSLELGDSALYFCASSPPPGQGLNNEKLVFGSGTQLSVL.

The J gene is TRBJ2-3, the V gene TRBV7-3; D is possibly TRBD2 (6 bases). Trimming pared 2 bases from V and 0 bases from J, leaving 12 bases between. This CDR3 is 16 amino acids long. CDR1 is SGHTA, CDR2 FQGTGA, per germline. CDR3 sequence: CASSLYARGSTDTQYF. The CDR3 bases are TGTGCCAGCAGCTTATATGCTCGGGGGAGCACAGATACGCAGTATTTT.

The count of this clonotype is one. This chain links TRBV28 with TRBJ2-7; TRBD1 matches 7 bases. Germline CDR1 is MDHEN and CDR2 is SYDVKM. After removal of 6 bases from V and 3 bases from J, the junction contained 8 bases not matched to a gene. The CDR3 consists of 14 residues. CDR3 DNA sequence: TGTGCCAGCAGCCAGGGGACAGCTCTCTACGAGCAGTACTTC. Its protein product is CASSQGTALYEQYF.

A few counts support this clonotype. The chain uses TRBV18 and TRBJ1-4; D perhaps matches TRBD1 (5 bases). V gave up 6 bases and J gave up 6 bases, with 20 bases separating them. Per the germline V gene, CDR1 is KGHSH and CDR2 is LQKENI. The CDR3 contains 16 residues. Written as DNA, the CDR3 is TGTGCCAGCTCGCTTAGGGGCGCGCTCTCTGATGAAAAACTGTTTTTT. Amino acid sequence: CASSLRGALSDEKLFF.

CDR3 in DNA: TGCAGTGAAAAGGGGCGCAGAAGCACAGATACGCAGTATTTT. This codes for CSEKGRRSTDTQYF. The rearrangement uses TRBV20-1 and TRBJ2-3, with D possibly TRBD1 on 5 matching bases. Per germline, CDR1 DFQATT and CDR2 SNEGSKA (reference sequence). This CDR3 region has 14 residues. Trimming left V 7 bases short and J 0 bases short, with 14 bases between.

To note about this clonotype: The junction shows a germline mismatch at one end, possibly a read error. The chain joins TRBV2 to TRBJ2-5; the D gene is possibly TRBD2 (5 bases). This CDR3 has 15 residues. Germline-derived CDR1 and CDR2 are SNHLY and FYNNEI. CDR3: CAGSEARGIQETQYF. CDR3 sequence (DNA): TGTGCCGGCAGTGAAGCAAGAGGGATCCAAGAGACCCAGTACTTC.

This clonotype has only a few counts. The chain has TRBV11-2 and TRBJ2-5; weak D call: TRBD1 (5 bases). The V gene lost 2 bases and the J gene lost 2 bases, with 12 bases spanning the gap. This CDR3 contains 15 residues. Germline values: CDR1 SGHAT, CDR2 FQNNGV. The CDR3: CASSLQGLHQETQYF. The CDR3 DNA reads TGTGCCAGCAGCTTACAGGGTTTGCATCAAGAGACCCAGTACTTC. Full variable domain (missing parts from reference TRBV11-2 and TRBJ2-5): EAGVAQSPRYKIIEKRQSVAFWCNPISGHATLYWYQQILGQGPKLLIQFQNNGVVDDSQLPKDRFSAERLKGVDSTLKIQPAKLEDSAVYLCASSLQGLHQETQYFGPGTRLLVL.

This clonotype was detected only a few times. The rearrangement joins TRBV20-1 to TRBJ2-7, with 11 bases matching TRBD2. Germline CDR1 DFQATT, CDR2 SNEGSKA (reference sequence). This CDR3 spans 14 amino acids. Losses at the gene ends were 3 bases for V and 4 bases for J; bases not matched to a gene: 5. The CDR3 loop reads CSASETSGKYEQYF. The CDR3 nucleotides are TGCAGTGCTAGCGAGACTAGCGGGAAATACGAGCAGTACTTC.

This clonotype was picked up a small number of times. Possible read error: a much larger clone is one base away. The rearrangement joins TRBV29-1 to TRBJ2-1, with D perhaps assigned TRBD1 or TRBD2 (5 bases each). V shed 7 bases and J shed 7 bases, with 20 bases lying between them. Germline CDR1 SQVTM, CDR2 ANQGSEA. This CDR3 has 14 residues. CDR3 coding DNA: TGCAGCGGGGGCCGGCCCCGGGGTGGAAATGAGCAGTTCTTC. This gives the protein CSGGRPRGGNEQFF.

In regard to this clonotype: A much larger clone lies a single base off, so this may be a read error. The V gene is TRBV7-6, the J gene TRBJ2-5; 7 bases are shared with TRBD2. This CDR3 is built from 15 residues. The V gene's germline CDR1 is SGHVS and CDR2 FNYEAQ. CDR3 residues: CAGSLESSGQGTQYF. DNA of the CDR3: TGTGCCGGCAGCTTAGAGTCTAGCGGCCAGGGGACCCAGTACTTC.

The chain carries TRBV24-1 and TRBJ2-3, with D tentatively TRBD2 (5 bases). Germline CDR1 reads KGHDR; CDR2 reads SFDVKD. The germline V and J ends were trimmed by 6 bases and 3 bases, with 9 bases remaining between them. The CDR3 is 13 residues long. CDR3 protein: CATSTSPTDTQYF. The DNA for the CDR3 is TGTGCCACCAGTACTAGTCCGACAGATACGCAGTATTTT.

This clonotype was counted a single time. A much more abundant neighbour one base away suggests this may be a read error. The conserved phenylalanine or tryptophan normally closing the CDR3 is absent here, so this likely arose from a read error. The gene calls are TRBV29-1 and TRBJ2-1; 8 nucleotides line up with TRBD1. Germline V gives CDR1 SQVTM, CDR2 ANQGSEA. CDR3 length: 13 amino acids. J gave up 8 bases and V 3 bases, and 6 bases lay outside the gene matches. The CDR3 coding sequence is TGCAGCGTTGACCGGACAGGGCGCGATGAGCAGTTCTTA. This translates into CSVDRTGRDEQFL.

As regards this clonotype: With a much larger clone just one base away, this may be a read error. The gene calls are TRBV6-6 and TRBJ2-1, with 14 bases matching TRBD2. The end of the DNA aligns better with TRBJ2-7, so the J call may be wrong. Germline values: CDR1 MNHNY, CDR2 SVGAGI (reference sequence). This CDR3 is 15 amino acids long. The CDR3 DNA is TGTACCAGCAGTGGACCGGGACTAGCGGGAGACGAGCAGTACTTC. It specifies CTSSGPGLAGDEQYF.

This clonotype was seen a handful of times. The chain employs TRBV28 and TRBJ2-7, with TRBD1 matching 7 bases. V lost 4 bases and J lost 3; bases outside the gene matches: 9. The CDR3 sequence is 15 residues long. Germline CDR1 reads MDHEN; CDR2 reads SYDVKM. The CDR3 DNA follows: TGTGCCAGCAGTTCACCGGGACAGATCAGCTACGAGCAGTACTTC. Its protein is CASSSPGQISYEQYF.

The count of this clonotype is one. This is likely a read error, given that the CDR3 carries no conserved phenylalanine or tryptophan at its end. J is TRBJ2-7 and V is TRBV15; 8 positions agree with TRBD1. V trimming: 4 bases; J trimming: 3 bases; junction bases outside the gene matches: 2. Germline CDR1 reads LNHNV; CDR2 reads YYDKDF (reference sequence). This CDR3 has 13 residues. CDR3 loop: CATSKGQDYEQYS. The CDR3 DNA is TGTGCCACCAGCAAGGGACAGGACTACGAGCAGTACTCC.

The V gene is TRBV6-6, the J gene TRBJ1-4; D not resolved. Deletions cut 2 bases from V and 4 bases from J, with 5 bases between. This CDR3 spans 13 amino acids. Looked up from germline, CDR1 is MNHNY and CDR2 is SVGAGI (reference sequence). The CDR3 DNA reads TGTGCCAGCAGTTACCATCATAATGAAAAACTGTTTTTT. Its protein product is CASSYHHNEKLFF.

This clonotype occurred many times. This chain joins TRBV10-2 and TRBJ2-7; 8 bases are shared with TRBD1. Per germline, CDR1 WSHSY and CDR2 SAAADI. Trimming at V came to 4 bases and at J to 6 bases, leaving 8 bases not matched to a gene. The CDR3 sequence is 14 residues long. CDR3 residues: CASSVDRDVGEQYF. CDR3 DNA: TGCGCCAGCAGTGTGGACAGGGACGTGGGCGAGCAGTACTTC.

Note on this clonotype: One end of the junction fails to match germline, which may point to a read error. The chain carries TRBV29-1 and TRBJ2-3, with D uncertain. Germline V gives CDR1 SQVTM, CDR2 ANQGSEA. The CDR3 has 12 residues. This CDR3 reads CNVSSSTDTQYF. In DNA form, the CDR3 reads TGCAACGTTTCGTCTAGCACAGATACGCAGTATTTT.

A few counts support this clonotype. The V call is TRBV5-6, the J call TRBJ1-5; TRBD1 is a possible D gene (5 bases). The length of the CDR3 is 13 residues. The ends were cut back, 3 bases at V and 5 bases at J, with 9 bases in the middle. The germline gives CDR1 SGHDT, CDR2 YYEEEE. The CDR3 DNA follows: TGTGCCAGCAGCTATGGACAATATCAGCCCCAGCATTTT. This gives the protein CASSYGQYQPQHF. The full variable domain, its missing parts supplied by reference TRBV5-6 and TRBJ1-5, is DAGVTQSPTHLIKTRGQQVTLRCSPKSGHDTVSWYQQALGQGPQFIFQYYEEEERQRGNFPDRFSGHQFPNYSSELNVNALLLGDSALYLCASSYGQYQPQHFGDGTRLSIL.

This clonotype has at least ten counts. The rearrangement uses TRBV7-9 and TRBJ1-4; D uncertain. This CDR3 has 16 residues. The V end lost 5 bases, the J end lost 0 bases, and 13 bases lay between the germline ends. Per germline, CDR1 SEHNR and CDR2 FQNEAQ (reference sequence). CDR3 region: CASSRGSGTTNEKLFF. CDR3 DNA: TGTGCCAGCAGCCGTGGGTCTGGGACAACTAATGAAAAACTGTTTTTT.

The CDR3 DNA reads as TGTGCCACCAGTGACTCGGGACGCCAGACCCAGTACTTC. It encodes CATSDSGRQTQYF. This chain connects TRBV24-1 to TRBJ2-5; either TRBD1 or TRBD2 may fit D (5 bases each). V was cut by 4 bases and J by 6 bases, with 11 bases left in between. Germline loops: CDR1 KGHDR, CDR2 SFDVKD. The CDR3 contains 13 residues.